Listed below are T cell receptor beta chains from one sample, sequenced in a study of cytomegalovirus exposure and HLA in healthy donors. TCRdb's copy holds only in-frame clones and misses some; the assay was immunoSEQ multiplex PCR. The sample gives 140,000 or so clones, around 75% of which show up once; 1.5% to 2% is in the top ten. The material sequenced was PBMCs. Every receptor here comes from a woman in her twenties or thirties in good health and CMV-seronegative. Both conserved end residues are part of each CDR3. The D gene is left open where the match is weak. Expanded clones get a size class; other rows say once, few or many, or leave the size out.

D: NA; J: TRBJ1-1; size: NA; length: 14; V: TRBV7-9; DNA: TGTGCCAGCAGCCCTGGAGGGCTAAAAACTGAAGCTTTCTTT; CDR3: CASSPGGLKTEAFF
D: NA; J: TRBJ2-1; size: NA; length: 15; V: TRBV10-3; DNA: TGTGCCATCCGGGCCGGACAGCTAGTCTACAATGAGCAGTTCTTC; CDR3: CAIRAGQLVYNEQFF
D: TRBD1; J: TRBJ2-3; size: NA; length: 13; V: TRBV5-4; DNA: TGTGCCAGCAGCGTACAGGGGACAGATACGCAGTATTTT; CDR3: CASSVQGTDTQYF
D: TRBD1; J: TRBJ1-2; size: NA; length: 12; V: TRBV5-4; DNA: TGTGCCAGCAGCGACAGGGAGTATGGCTACACCTTC; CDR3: CASSDREYGYTF
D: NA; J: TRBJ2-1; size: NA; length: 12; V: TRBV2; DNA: TGTGCCAGCAAACCCGGGGGCAATGAGCAGTTCTTC; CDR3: CASKPGGNEQFF
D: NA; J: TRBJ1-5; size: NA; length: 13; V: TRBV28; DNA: TGTGCCAGCAGTTTAACAGACAATCAGCCCCAGCATTTT; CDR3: CASSLTDNQPQHF
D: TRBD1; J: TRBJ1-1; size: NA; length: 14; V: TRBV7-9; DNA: TGTGCCAGCAGCTTTCAGGGGGAGTACACTGAAGCTTTCTTT; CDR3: CASSFQGEYTEAFF
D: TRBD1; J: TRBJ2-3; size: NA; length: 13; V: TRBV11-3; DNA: TGTGCCAGCAGCCGGGCAGGGGGTGGGACGCAGTATTTT; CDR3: CASSRAGGGTQYF
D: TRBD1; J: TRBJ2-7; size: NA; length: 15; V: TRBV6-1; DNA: TGTGCCAGCAGTAAAACCGGACAGGGTTTGTACGAGCAGTACTTC; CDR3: CASSKTGQGLYEQYF
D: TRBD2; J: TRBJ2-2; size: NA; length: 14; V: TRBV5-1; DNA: TGCGCCAGCGGCGGGAGCTTAGTTACCGGGGAGCTGTTTTTT; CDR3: CASGGSLVTGELFF
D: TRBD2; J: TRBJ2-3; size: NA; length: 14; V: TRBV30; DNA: TGTGCCTTACCCCTAGCGGGGGGAGCAGATACGCAGTATTTT; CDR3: CALPLAGGADTQYF
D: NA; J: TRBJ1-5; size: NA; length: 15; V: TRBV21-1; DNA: TGTGCCAGCAGCAAAAGGCGGGGGATTGTTCAGCCCCAGCATTTT; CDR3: CASSKRRGIVQPQHF
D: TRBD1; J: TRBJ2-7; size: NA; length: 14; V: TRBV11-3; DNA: TGTGCCAGCAGCCCAGGGGGCTTGGACAACGAGCAGTACTTC; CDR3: CASSPGGLDNEQYF
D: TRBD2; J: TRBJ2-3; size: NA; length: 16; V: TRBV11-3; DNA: TGTGCCAGCAGCATCGGGACTAGCGGCCTCACAGATACGCAGTATTTT; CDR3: CASSIGTSGLTDTQYF
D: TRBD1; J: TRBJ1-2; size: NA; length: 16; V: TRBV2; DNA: TGTGCCAGCAGTACATATACACAGGGGGGAAGTGATGGCTACACCTTC; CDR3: CASSTYTQGGSDGYTF
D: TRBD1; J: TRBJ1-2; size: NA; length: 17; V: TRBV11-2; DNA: TGTGCCAGCAGCATAATCCGGGACAGGCGATCCCTCTATGGCTACACCTTC; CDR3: CASSIIRDRRSLYGYTF
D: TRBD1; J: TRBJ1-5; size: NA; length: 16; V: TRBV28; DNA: TGTGCCAGCAGCCTGGACAGGGATTATCGCAATCAGCCCCAGCATTTT; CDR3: CASSLDRDYRNQPQHF
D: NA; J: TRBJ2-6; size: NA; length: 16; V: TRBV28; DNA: TGTGCCAGCAGTCCCCCCAGATTTTCTGGGGCCAACGTCCTGACTTTC; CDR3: CASSPPRFSGANVLTF
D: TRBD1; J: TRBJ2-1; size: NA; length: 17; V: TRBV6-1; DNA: TGTGCCAGCAGTGCCCAGACAGGGGGACACCCTGGGGATGAGCAGTTCTTC; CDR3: CASSAQTGGHPGDEQFF
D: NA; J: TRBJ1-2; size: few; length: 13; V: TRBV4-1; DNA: TGCGCCAGCAGCCAAGTGCAGGGCGGAGGCTACACCTTC; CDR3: CASSQVQGGGYTF
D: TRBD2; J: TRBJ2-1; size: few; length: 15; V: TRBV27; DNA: TGTGCCAGCAGTTTGGGGACTAGCGGGGGCAATGAGCAGTTCTTC; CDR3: CASSLGTSGGNEQFF
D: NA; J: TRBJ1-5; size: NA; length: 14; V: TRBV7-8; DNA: TGTGCCAGCAGCTTAGGTGGAGGCAATCAGCCCCAGCATTTT; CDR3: CASSLGGGNQPQHF
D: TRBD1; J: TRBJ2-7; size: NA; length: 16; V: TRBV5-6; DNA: TGTGCCAGCAGCCTATCTCCCGGGACAGGGACAGACGAGCAGTACTTC; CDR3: CASSLSPGTGTDEQYF
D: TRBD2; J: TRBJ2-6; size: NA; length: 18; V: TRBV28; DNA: TGTGCCAGCAGTTTTCTTAGCGGGAGTAGTGCTGGGGCCAACGTCCTGACTTTC; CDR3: CASSFLSGSSAGANVLTF
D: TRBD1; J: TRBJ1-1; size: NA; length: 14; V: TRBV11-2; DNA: TGTGCCAGCAGCCTGATGACAGGGGAGACTGAAGCTTTCTTT; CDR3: CASSLMTGETEAFF
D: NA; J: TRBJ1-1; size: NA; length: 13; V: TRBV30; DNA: TGTGCCTGGAGTGTACAAGAAGACACTGAAGCTTTCTTT; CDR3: CAWSVQEDTEAFF
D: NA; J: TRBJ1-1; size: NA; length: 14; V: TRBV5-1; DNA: TGCGCCAGCAGCTTGCAGGGATCTAACGCTGAAGCTTTCTTT; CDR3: CASSLQGSNAEAFF